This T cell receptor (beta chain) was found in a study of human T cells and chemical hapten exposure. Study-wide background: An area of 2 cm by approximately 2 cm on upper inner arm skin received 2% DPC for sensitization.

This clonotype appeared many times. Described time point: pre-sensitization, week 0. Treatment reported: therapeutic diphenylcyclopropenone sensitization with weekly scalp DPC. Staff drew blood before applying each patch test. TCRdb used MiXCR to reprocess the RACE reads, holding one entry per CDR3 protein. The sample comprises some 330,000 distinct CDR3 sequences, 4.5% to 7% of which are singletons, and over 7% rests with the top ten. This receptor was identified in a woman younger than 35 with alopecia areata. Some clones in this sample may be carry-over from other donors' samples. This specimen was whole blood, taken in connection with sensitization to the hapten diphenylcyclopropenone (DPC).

For the CDR3, the DNA is TGTGCCAGTCAGTCACCGACAGGGTTTAATGAAAAACTGTTTTTT. Translation: CASQSPTGFNEKLFF. J is TRBJ1-4 and V is TRBV6-6; 7 bases align to TRBD1. Germline V gives CDR1 MNHNY, CDR2 SVGAGI (reference sequence). V was pared by 9 bases and J by 4 bases, with 11 bases of the junction left unmatched. The CDR3 has 15 amino acids.